This note documents a single T cell receptor (beta chain) sequence. Its antigen is still unknown. This specimen belongs to a study of T cell responses to AZD1222 COVID-19 vaccine. The wider study: Pooled together were second doses at about 4 or about 12 weeks. Study findings and constraints: The study sampled repertoires only after the peak T cell response. Rises in breadth and depth of Spike-specific TCRs came after two AZD1222 doses.

Produced via immunoSEQ multiplex PCR; TCRdb's table is partial and in-frame only. The sample consists of 94,000 or so clones, about 89% of them appearing once. V lost 4 bases to trimming and J lost 0 bases; unmatched junction nucleotides: 8. The CDR3 length is 16 residues. CDR1 and CDR2 (germline): MDHEN, SYDVKM. This receptor was identified in an adult in good health. V is TRBV28 and J is TRBJ1-1; 7 nucleotides agree with TRBD1. Sequencing was performed on peripheral blood, taken on day 0 of AZD1222 vaccination. The chain's CDR3 is CASSSPLTGMNTEAFF. The CDR3 DNA follows: TGTGCCAGCAGTTCCCCCCTGACAGGGATGAACACTGAAGCTTTCTTT.